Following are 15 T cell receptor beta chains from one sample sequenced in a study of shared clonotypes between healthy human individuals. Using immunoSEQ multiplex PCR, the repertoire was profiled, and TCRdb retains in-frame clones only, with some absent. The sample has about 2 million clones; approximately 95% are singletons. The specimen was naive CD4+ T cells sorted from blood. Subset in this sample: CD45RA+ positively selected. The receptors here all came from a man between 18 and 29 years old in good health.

The CDR3 DNA follows: TGCAGCGTTATCATAGCCGGTTTAAGACAGCATGGCTACACCTTC. Translated, it gives CSVIIAGLRQHGYTF. The chain has TRBV29-1 and TRBJ1-2, with D perhaps TRBD1 (5 bases). The CDR3 totals 15 residues. The V gene lost 5 bases and the J gene lost 6 bases, with 22 bases spanning the gap. CDR1 SQVTM and CDR2 ANQGSEA come from the germline V gene.

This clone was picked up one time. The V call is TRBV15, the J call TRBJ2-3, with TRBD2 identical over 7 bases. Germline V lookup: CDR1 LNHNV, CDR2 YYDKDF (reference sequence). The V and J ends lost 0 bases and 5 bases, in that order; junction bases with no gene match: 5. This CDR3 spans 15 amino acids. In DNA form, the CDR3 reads TGTGCCACCAGCAGAGAACGGGAGGAGCAAGATACGCAGTATTTT. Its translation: CATSREREEQDTQYF.

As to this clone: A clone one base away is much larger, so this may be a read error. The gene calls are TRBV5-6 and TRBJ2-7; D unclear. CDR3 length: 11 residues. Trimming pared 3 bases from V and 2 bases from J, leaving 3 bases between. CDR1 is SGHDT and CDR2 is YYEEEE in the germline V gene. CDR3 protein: CASSSPYEQYF. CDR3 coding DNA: TGTGCCAGCAGCTCCCCCTACGAGCAGTACTTC.

The CDR3 nucleotides are TGTGCCAGCAGCCCCATTATGAACACTGAAGCTTTCTTT. Its protein is CASSPIMNTEAFF. The chain recombines TRBV6-5 with TRBJ1-1; D is unresolved. V lost 6 bases to trimming and J lost 0 bases, with 8 bases between them. The germline V gene has CDR1 MNHEY and CDR2 SVGAGI. The CDR3 is 13 residues long.

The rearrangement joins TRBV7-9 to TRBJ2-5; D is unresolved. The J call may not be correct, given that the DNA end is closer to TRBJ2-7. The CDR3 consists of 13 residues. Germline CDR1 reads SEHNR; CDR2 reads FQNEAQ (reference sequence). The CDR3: CASSPRTVYEQYF. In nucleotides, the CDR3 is TGTGCCAGCAGCCCTAGGACGGTCTACGAGCAGTACTTC.

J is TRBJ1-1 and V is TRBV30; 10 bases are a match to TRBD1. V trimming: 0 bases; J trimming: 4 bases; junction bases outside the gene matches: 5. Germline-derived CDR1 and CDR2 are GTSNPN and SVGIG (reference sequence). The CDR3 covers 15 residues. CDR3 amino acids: CAWSVGGTGATEAFF. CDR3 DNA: TGTGCCTGGAGTGTAGGCGGGACAGGGGCCACTGAAGCTTTCTTT.

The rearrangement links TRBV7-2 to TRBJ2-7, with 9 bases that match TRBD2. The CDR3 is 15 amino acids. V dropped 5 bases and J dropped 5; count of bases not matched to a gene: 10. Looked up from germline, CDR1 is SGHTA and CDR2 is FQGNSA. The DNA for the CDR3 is TGTGCCAGCAGCCCCCGTAGCGGGAGCTTCGACGAGCAGTACTTC. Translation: CASSPRSGSFDEQYF.

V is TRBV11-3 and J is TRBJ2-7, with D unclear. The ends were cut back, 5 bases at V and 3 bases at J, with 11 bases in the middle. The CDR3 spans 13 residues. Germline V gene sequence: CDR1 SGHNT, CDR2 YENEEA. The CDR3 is CASSRGRFYEQYF. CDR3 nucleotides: TGTGCCAGCAGCCGCGGACGGTTCTACGAGCAGTACTTC.

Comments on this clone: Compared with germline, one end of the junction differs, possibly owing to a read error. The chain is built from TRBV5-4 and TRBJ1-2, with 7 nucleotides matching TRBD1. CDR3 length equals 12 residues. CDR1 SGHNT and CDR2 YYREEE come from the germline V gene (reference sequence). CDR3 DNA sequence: TGTGCCAGCAGCTTGATCGGGACAGAAAAACGATTT. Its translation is CASSLIGTEKRF.

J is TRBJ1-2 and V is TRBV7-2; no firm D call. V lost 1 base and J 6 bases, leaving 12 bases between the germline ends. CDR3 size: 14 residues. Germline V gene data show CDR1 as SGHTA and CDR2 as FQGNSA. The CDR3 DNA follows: TGTGCCAGCAGCTTAGGTCGGATCCTTAATGGCTACACCTTC. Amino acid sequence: CASSLGRILNGYTF.

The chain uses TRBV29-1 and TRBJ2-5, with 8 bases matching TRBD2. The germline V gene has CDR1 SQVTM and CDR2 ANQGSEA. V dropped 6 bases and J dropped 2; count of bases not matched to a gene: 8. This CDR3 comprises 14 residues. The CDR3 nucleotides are TGCAGCGTGCGCGGGACTAGGTTTCAAGAGACCCAGTACTTC. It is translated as CSVRGTRFQETQYF.

CDR3 amino acids: CASSPGTRKGYTF. The CDR3 DNA reads TGTGCCAGCAGCCCCGGGACACGGAAGGGCTACACCTTC. The chain recombines TRBV7-8 with TRBJ1-2; tentatively, D is TRBD1 (6 bases). Looked up from germline, CDR1 is SGHVS and CDR2 is FQNEAQ. With 5 bases removed from V and 8 bases from J, the gap between germline ends came to 15 bases. The CDR3 contains 13 residues.

In DNA, the CDR3 is TGTGCCAGCAGCCCTAATACCGGACAGGCATCTTACAATGAGCAGTTCTTC. This translates into CASSPNTGQASYNEQFF. The gene calls are TRBV28 and TRBJ2-1, with TRBD1 matching over 7 bases. This CDR3 is built from 17 residues. Germline V gene sequence: CDR1 MDHEN, CDR2 SYDVKM. With V trimmed by 6 bases and J by 4 bases, 15 bases remained unmatched.

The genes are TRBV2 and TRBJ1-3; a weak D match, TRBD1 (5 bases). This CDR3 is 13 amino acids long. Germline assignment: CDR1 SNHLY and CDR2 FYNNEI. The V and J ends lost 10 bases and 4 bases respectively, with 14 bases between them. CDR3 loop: CATTPGIGNTIYF. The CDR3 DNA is TGTGCCACCACCCCAGGGATCGGAAACACCATATATTTT.

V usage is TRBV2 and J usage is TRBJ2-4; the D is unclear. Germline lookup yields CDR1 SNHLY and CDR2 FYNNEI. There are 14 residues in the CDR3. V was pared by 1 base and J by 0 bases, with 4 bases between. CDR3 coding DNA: TGTGCCAGCAGTGAAGATGTAGCCAAAAACATTCAGTACTTC. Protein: CASSEDVAKNIQYF.